The 11 T cell receptor beta chains below all came from one sample that was sequenced in a study of Graves' ophthalmopathy and Graves' hyperthyroidism. RNA transcripts yielded amplified TCR beta CDR3 regions. The library came from an HTBI-primed first-round RT-PCR and a second-round multiplex PCR. A single record per CDR3 protein comes from TCRdb applying MiXCR to the multiplex PCR reads. The sample lists around 600,000 distinct CDR3 sequences; over 40% were seen once. Sequencing was performed on peripheral blood. The receptors shown here come from an adult man with Graves' ophthalmopathy.

This clonotype was counted a few times. This chain connects TRBV6-5 to TRBJ2-6; 7 nucleotides line up with TRBD1. The CDR3 runs 16 residues. CDR1 MNHEY and CDR2 SVGAGI come from the germline V gene. With V trimmed by 8 bases and J by 0 bases, 7 bases remained unmatched. The CDR3 loop is CASGTELSSGANVLTF. The CDR3 DNA sequence: TGTGCCAGCGGGACAGAGCTCAGCTCTGGGGCCAACGTCCTGACTTTC.

This clonotype occurred many times. The chain carries TRBV25-1 and TRBJ2-2; either TRBD1 or TRBD2 may supply D (5 bases each). CDR1 and CDR2 (germline): MGHDK, SYGVNS. The CDR3 is made up of 15 amino acids. With 2 bases removed from V and 1 base from J, the gap between germline ends came to 8 bases. The CDR3 DNA follows: TGTGCCAGCAGTGAAGGGGGATTGAACACCGGGGAGCTGTTTTTT. Translating gives CASSEGGLNTGELFF.

This clonotype was recorded at least ten times. The chain recombines TRBV7-3 with TRBJ2-6, with D possibly called TRBD1 or TRBD2 (6 bases each). The CDR3 runs 19 residues. V was shortened by 7 bases and J by 4 bases, with 26 bases between the two germline ends. Germline CDR1 is SGHTA and CDR2 is FQGTGA. The CDR3 is CASTERGGSTLGGANVLTF. CDR3 DNA sequence: TGTGCCAGCACCGAGAGAGGGGGGTCGACCTTGGGGGGGGCCAACGTCCTGACTTTC.

The chain couples TRBV29-1 to TRBJ1-1, with 9 bases matching TRBD1. Germline CDR1 SQVTM, CDR2 ANQGSEA. With 8 bases clipped from V and 3 bases from J, the junction kept 4 bases outside the gene matches. CDR3 length equals 12 residues. The CDR3 DNA reads TGCAGCCCGGGGACAGGGTACACTGAAGCTTTCTTT. Residues: CSPGTGYTEAFF.

On this clonotype: Possible read error: a much larger clone is one base away. This chain links TRBV10-3 with TRBJ1-1; D unclear. V was cut by 5 bases and J by 5 bases, with 12 bases left in between. Germline CDR1 and CDR2: ENHRY and SYGVKD. CDR3 length: 13 amino acids. The CDR3 coding sequence is TGTGCCATCAGTTCTTCAGGTGGTACTGAAGCTTTCTTT. This translates into CAISSSGGTEAFF.

This clonotype appeared many times. This rearrangement joins TRBV19 to TRBJ2-7; TRBD1 is a possible D gene (6 bases). Deletions cut 6 bases from V and 7 bases from J, with 13 bases between. Germline lookup yields CDR1 LNHDA and CDR2 SQIVND (reference sequence). This CDR3 region has 12 residues. CDR3 in amino acids: CASRTTGGEQYF. DNA for the CDR3: TGTGCCAGTAGGACGACAGGAGGTGAGCAGTACTTC.

This clonotype came up many times. The rearrangement joins TRBV5-1 to TRBJ2-5; 7 bases are a match to TRBD2. The ends lost 5 bases at V and 5 bases at J; junction bases unmatched: 6. The CDR3 length is 13 residues. Germline V CDR1 and CDR2: SGHRS, YFSETQ. The CDR3 reads CASRAGDGETQYF. In nucleotides, the CDR3 is TGCGCCAGCAGGGCGGGAGACGGGGAGACCCAGTACTTC.

This clonotype was picked up many times. This sequence joins TRBV29-1 and TRBJ2-7, with unresolved D. There are 13 residues in the CDR3. Trimming removed 3 bases from V and 0 bases from J, with 9 bases in between. Germline CDR1 is SQVTM and CDR2 is ANQGSEA. The CDR3 region is CSVEPVSSYEQYF. The CDR3, as DNA: TGCAGCGTTGAGCCCGTAAGCTCCTACGAGCAGTACTTC.

This clonotype was seen repeatedly, ten times or more. The germline gene is not matched at one end of the junction; a read error may be the cause. V and J are TRBV10-3 and TRBJ1-1; D gene unclear. The germline V gene encodes CDR1 ENHRY and CDR2 SYGVKD. The CDR3 length is 15 residues. CDR3 region: CASSAEMWVNTEAFF. In nucleotides, the CDR3 is TGTGCCAGCAGTGCCGAGATGTGGGTCAACACTGAAGCTTTCTTT.

This chain joins TRBV20-1 and TRBJ1-2; 9 bases are a match to TRBD1. The ends lost 3 bases at V and 4 bases at J; junction bases unmatched: 3. Germline loops: CDR1 DFQATT, CDR2 SNEGSKA (reference sequence). The CDR3 runs 13 residues. The CDR3 region has the DNA TGCAGTGCTAGCACAGGGGGCGTCTATGGCTACACCTTC. It specifies CSASTGGVYGYTF.

The chain is built from TRBV5-1 and TRBJ1-2; D is unresolved. V lost 0 bases and J lost 4, with 10 bases in between. This CDR3 is built from 14 residues. Germline V gene lookup returns CDR1 SGHRS and CDR2 YFSETQ. CDR3 residues: CASSLGGRIYGYTF. The CDR3 region has the DNA TGCGCCAGCAGCTTGGGAGGCAGAATCTATGGCTACACCTTC.